This record covers a single T cell receptor beta chain. TCR beta CDR3 amplification used RNA transcripts. HTBI primers were used in a first-round RT-PCR, which preceded a second-round multiplex PCR. In TCRdb, the multiplex PCR reads were re-called with MiXCR into one record per CDR3 protein. The sample holds around 660,000 distinct CDR3 sequences; roughly 41% are singletons and the top ten take more than 3%. The CDR3 contains 12 residues. Germline lookup yields CDR1 SGHAT and CDR2 FQNNGV. V lost 5 bases and J lost 0, with 5 bases in between. The sample originates from a study of Graves' ophthalmopathy and Graves' hyperthyroidism.

The chain combines TRBV11-2 with TRBJ2-7; D not certain. The source of this sequence is an adult man with Graves' ophthalmopathy. The sample was peripheral blood. The CDR3 DNA is TGTGCCAGCAGCCCCGCCTCCTACGAGCAGTACTTC. Its translation is CASSPASYEQYF.